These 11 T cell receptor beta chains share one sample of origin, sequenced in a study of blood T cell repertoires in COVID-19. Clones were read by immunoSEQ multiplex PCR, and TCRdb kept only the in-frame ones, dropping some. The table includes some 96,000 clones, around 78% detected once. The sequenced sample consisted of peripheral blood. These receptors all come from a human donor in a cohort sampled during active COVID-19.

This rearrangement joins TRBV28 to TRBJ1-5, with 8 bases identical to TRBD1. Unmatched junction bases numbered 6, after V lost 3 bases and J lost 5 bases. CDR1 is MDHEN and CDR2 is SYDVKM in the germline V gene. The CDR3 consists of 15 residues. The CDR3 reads CASSFLGTGDQPQHF. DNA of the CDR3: TGTGCCAGCAGTTTTTTAGGGACAGGTGATCAGCCCCAGCATTTT.

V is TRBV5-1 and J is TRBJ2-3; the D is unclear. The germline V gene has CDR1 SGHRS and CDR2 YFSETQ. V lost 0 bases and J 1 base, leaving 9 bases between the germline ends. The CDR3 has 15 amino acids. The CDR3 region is CASSLVSSGTDTQYF. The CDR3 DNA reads TGCGCCAGCAGCTTGGTGTCCAGCGGCACAGATACGCAGTATTTT.

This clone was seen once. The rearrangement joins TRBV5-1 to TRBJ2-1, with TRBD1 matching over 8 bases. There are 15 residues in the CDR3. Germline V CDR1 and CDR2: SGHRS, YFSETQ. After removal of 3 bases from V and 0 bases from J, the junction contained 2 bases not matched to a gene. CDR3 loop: CASSSGQGSYNEQFF. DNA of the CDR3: TGCGCCAGCAGCTCCGGACAGGGCTCCTACAATGAGCAGTTCTTC.

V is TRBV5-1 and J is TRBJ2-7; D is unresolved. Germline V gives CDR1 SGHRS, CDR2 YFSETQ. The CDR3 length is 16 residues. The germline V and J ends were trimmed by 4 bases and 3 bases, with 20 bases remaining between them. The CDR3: CASSITSSRSGYEQYF. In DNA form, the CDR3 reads TGCGCCAGCAGCATAACGTCAAGCAGGTCTGGCTACGAGCAGTACTTC.

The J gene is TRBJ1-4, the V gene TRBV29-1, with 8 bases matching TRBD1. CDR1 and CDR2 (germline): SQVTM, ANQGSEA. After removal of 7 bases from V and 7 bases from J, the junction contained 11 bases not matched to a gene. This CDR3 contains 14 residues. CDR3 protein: CSADAGTGSEKLFF. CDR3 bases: TGCAGCGCTGATGCCGGGACAGGTTCTGAAAAACTGTTTTTT.

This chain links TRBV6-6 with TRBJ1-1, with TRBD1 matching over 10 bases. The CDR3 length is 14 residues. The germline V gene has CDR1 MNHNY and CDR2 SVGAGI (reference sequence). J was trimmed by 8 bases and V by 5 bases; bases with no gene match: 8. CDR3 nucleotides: TGTGCCAGCAGTCCACTCGGGACAGGGGACGAAGCTTTCTTT. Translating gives CASSPLGTGDEAFF.

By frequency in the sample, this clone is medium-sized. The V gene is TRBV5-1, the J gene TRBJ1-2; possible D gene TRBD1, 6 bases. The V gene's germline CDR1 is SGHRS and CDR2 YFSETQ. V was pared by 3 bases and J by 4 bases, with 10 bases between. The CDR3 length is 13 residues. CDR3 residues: CASSWDKSYGYTF. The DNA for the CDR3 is TGCGCCAGCAGCTGGGACAAAAGCTATGGCTACACCTTC.

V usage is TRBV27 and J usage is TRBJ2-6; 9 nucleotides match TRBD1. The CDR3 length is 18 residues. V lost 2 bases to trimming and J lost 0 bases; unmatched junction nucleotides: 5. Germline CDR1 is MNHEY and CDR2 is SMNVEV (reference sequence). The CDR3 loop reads CASSLMGTGHSGANVLTF. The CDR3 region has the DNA TGTGCCAGCAGTTTAATGGGGACAGGGCACTCTGGGGCCAACGTCCTGACTTTC.

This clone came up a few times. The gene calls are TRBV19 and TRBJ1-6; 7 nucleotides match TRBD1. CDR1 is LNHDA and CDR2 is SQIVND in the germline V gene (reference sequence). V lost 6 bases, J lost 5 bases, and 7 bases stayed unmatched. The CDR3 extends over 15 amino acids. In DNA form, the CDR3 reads TGTGCCAGTAGGACGACAGGGCCGGATAATTCACCCCTCCACTTT. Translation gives CASRTTGPDNSPLHF.

CDR3 DNA sequence: TGCGCCAGCAGCTTGGCGGTCAGTTATAGCTCAAGCTCCTACGAGCAGTACTTC. Translation: CASSLAVSYSSSSYEQYF. The chain is built from TRBV5-1 and TRBJ2-7; D is ambiguous. Germline V lookup: CDR1 SGHRS, CDR2 YFSETQ. Trimming stripped 0 bases from V and 0 bases from J, with 19 bases between. There are 18 residues in the CDR3.

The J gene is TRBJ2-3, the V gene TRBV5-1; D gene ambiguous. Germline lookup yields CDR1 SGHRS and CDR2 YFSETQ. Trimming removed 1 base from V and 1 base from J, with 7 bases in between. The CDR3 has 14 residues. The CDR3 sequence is CASSLSSRTDTQYF. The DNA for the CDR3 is TGCGCCAGCAGCTTGTCCAGTCGCACAGATACGCAGTATTTT.